The 23 T cell receptor beta chains below were found in one sample sequenced in a study of blood T cell repertoires in COVID-19. The repertoire was sequenced with immunoSEQ multiplex PCR; TCRdb's copy has only in-frame clones and lacks some. The sample contains around 110,000 clones, around 80% of which appear only once. The specimen sequenced was peripheral blood. The receptors shown here come from a man aged 55 to 70 with active or convalescent COVID-19.

V gene TRBV6-2 or TRBV6-3 combines with J gene TRBJ2-7, with D uncertain. This CDR3 comprises 12 residues. Trimming removed 4 bases at V and 1 base at J, with 5 bases between. The V gene's germline CDR1 is MNHEY and CDR2 SVGEGT. This CDR3 is CASSSVSYEQYF. Written as DNA, the CDR3 is TGTGCCAGCAGTTCCGTATCCTACGAGCAGTACTTC.

The chain combines TRBV9 with TRBJ2-3; TRBD2 aligns across 9 bases. Germline CDR1 is SGDLS and CDR2 is YYNGEE. The CDR3 is 19 amino acids. Unmatched junction bases numbered 15, after V lost 3 bases and J lost 1 base. This chain's CDR3 is CASSDARLAGWQGTDTQYF. The CDR3 DNA is TGTGCCAGCAGCGATGCCCGTCTAGCGGGATGGCAGGGCACAGATACGCAGTATTTT.

This clone was recorded only once. The chain couples TRBV29-1 to TRBJ2-7; 7 bases match TRBD2. The CDR3 runs 13 residues. The V segment lost 8 bases and the J segment 0 bases; nucleotides outside the gene matches: 7. Germline V CDR1 and CDR2: SQVTM, ANQGSEA. The CDR3 region is CSSVRGDSYEQYF. As DNA, the CDR3 is TGCAGCTCTGTCCGGGGGGACTCCTACGAGCAGTACTTC.

The chain employs TRBV19 and TRBJ1-1, with D unclear. Germline CDR1 reads LNHDA; CDR2 reads SQIVND (reference sequence). V lost 4 bases to trimming and J lost 0 bases, with 6 bases between them. The CDR3 loop spans 13 amino acids. The CDR3 coding sequence is TGTGCCAGTAGTACGACACTGAACACTGAAGCTTTCTTT. Protein: CASSTTLNTEAFF.

The rearrangement uses TRBV6-4 and TRBJ2-1, with no clear D. The CDR3 is 13 residues long. The germline V gene has CDR1 MRHNA and CDR2 SNTAGT. V lost 6 bases, J lost 6 bases, and 12 bases lay in between. DNA of the CDR3: TGTGCCAGCAGGAACTCGGGTAGCAATGAGCAGTTCTTC. Protein product: CASRNSGSNEQFF.

This clone was detected once. The chain links TRBV7-6 to TRBJ2-7; TRBD1 matches 9 bases. Unmatched junction bases numbered 3, after V lost 5 bases and J lost 4 bases. Germline loops: CDR1 SGHVS, CDR2 FNYEAQ. CDR3 length: 13 amino acids. CDR3 residues: CASSRDRVYEQYF. The CDR3 DNA sequence: TGTGCCAGCAGCAGGGACAGGGTTTACGAGCAGTACTTC.

The chain carries TRBV3-1 (or the pseudogene TRBV3-2) and TRBJ1-3, with TRBD1 as a possible D gene (6 bases). CDR3 length equals 13 residues. Trimming removed 4 bases from V and 7 bases from J, with 11 bases in between. Germline assignment: CDR1 LGHDT and CDR2 YNNKEL (reference sequence). Written as DNA, the CDR3 is TGTGCCAGCAGCCCATTGGGGGCCAACACCATATATTTT. It specifies CASSPLGANTIYF.

The chain joins TRBV7-2 to TRBJ2-2; a weak D match, TRBD2 (5 bases). The germline gives CDR1 SGHTA, CDR2 FQGNSA. This CDR3 contains 14 residues. Between the trimmed V and J ends, which lost 7 bases and 3 bases, there was a span of 12 bases. The CDR3 DNA is TGTGCCAGCATGAGGGCGCGGGACACCGGGGAGCTGTTTTTT. The encoded protein is CASMRARDTGELFF.

V usage is TRBV6-6 and J usage is TRBJ2-7; 9 bases fit TRBD2. This CDR3 is built from 15 residues. Trimming took 0 bases from V and 7 from J; bases not matched to a gene: 7. The germline gives CDR1 MNHNY, CDR2 SVGAGI (reference sequence). CDR3 in DNA: TGTGCCAGCAGTTACTCGGCTAGCGGGATCTTTGAGCAGTACTTC. This gives the protein CASSYSASGIFEQYF.

This clone was picked up one time. This chain uses TRBV14 with TRBJ1-6, with TRBD1 as a possible D gene (5 bases). The CDR3 consists of 14 residues. Germline assignment: CDR1 SGHDN and CDR2 FVKESK. Trimming shortened V by 1 base and J by 6 bases, and 7 bases separated the two germline ends. CDR3: CASSQVGGNSPLHF. The DNA of the CDR3 is TGTGCCAGCAGCCAAGTGGGGGGTAATTCACCCCTCCACTTT.

The chain combines TRBV5-8 with TRBJ2-7, with TRBD2 matching 12 bases. The germline V gene has CDR1 SGHTS and CDR2 YDEGEE. This CDR3 has 16 amino acids. After removal of 4 bases from V and 2 bases from J, the junction contained 7 bases not matched to a gene. Here the CDR3 reads CASSPTSGRLTYEQYF. As DNA, the CDR3 is TGTGCCAGCAGCCCCACTAGCGGGAGGTTAACCTACGAGCAGTACTTC.

This CDR3 is CASTLLQGAGANVLTF. The CDR3 bases are TGTGCCAGCACCTTATTACAGGGCGCTGGGGCCAACGTCCTGACTTTC. The chain carries TRBV2 and TRBJ2-6; TRBD1 is a possible D gene (6 bases). The germline V gene encodes CDR1 SNHLY and CDR2 FYNNEI. CDR3 length equals 16 residues. Trimming took 7 bases from V and 2 from J, leaving 15 bases between them.

J is TRBJ1-1 and V is TRBV4-2, with 9 bases matching TRBD1. The CDR3 runs 16 residues. J gave up 0 bases and V 4 bases, and 6 bases lay outside the gene matches. The germline CDR1 and CDR2 sequences are LGHNA and YNFKEQ. The CDR3 protein is CASSPRTGALNTEAFF. The DNA of the CDR3 is TGTGCCAGCAGCCCCAGGACAGGGGCCTTGAACACTGAAGCTTTCTTT.

This sequence joins TRBV27 and TRBJ2-7; 7 bases fit TRBD1. The CDR3 is 14 residues long. V was pared by 2 bases and J by 0 bases, with 1 base of the junction left unmatched. Germline values: CDR1 MNHEY, CDR2 SMNVEV (reference sequence). The CDR3 region is CASSLDRASYEQYF. The CDR3 DNA reads as TGTGCCAGCAGTTTAGACAGGGCCTCCTACGAGCAGTACTTC.

The chain has TRBV10-3 and TRBJ2-3; a weak D match, TRBD1 (5 bases). The CDR3 runs to 16 residues. The germline V gene encodes CDR1 ENHRY and CDR2 SYGVKD. Trimming cost V 0 bases and J 6 bases, with 16 bases left between them. This CDR3 is CAISESEGVVWDTQYF. The CDR3 nucleotides are TGTGCCATCAGTGAGTCCGAAGGGGTCGTTTGGGATACGCAGTATTTT.

The chain has TRBV7-9 and TRBJ1-2, with 8 nucleotides matching TRBD1. The CDR3 extends over 16 amino acids. V lost 1 base, J lost 4 bases, and 8 bases stayed unmatched. Germline V gene data show CDR1 as SEHNR and CDR2 as FQNEAQ (reference sequence). The CDR3: CASSLGGRGHSYGYTF. The CDR3 DNA is TGTGCCAGCAGCTTAGGAGGCAGGGGGCACAGCTATGGCTACACCTTC.

The chain is built from TRBV5-1 and TRBJ2-2; a weak D match, TRBD2 (6 bases). V was cut by 0 bases and J by 5 bases, with 14 bases left in between. The germline V gene has CDR1 SGHRS and CDR2 YFSETQ. The length of the CDR3 is 16 residues. CDR3 protein: CASSLELYGSTGELFF. CDR3 nucleotide sequence: TGCGCCAGCAGCTTGGAGTTATACGGGAGTACCGGGGAGCTGTTTTTT.

This chain links TRBV18 with TRBJ2-3, with TRBD1 matching over 7 bases. Germline V gene lookup returns CDR1 KGHSH and CDR2 LQKENI. The length of the CDR3 is 17 residues. The J segment lost 0 bases and the V segment lost 2 bases, leaving 8 bases of the junction unmatched. The CDR3 here is CASSPGTVIASTDTQYF. The CDR3 DNA reads as TGTGCCAGCTCACCAGGGACAGTGATAGCTAGCACAGATACGCAGTATTTT.

The chain carries TRBV5-1 and TRBJ2-7; perhaps TRBD1 as D (7 bases). The V gene's germline CDR1 is SGHRS and CDR2 YFSETQ. Trimming cost V 3 bases and J 2 bases, with 24 bases left between them. CDR3 length equals 18 residues. As DNA, the CDR3 is TGCGCCAGCAGCTCGGGGGTTGTCGGGACAGTTTATACCTACGAGCAGTACTTC. The encoded protein is CASSSGVVGTVYTYEQYF.

This clone was found once. This chain joins TRBV18 and TRBJ2-3, with D tentatively TRBD2 (5 bases). Germline V gene data show CDR1 as KGHSH and CDR2 as LQKENI. V dropped 2 bases and J dropped 6 bases, with 6 bases sitting between them. The CDR3 contains 12 residues. The CDR3 DNA is TGTGCCAGCTCACCAAGAGGGGATACGCAGTATTTT. As protein: CASSPRGDTQYF.

The rearrangement uses TRBV6-5 and TRBJ2-7; 14 bases match TRBD2. Per the germline V gene, CDR1 is MNHEY and CDR2 is SVGAGI. The CDR3 runs 14 residues. V trimming: 6 bases; J trimming: 5 bases; junction bases outside the gene matches: 3. The CDR3 reads CASRGTSGRNEQYF. The CDR3 region has the DNA TGTGCCAGCAGAGGGACTAGCGGGAGAAACGAGCAGTACTTC.

This chain connects TRBV2 to TRBJ2-2; a weak D match, TRBD2 (5 bases). This CDR3 has 15 amino acids. Trimming cost V 4 bases and J 3 bases, with 12 bases left between them. Germline V lookup: CDR1 SNHLY, CDR2 FYNNEI. CDR3 in amino acids: CASSATAEYTGELFF. CDR3 coding DNA: TGTGCCAGCAGTGCTACAGCGGAGTACACCGGGGAGCTGTTTTTT.

The genes are TRBV20-1 and TRBJ2-7; 11 positions agree with TRBD2. V was pared by 3 bases and J by 0 bases, with 19 bases of the junction left unmatched. The length of the CDR3 is 20 residues. Per the germline V gene, CDR1 is DFQATT and CDR2 is SNEGSKA (reference sequence). In DNA form, the CDR3 reads TGCAGTGCTAGTCCCCCCCCAGGACTAGCGGGCGCCCTTAGCTCCTACGAGCAGTACTTC. This encodes CSASPPPGLAGALSSYEQYF.